The 18 T cell receptor beta chains presented below share a single source sample, sequenced in a study of T cells in localized non-small cell lung cancer. TCRdb keeps only in-frame clones here, not all; method: immunoSEQ multiplex PCR. Here the sample spans 4,500 to 5,000 clones, about 30% being singletons. The sample was lung tumor tissue, taken before any cancer treatment. The receptors shown here come from a woman aged 40 to 75 with stage II squamous cell lung carcinoma.

This clone was picked up a small number of times. The chain carries TRBV6-8 and TRBJ1-3; TRBD1 might be the D (5 bases). CDR3 length equals 15 residues. CDR1 and CDR2 from the germline V gene are MNHGY and SAAAGT. Deletions cut 5 bases from V and 4 bases from J, with 15 bases between. CDR3 nucleotide sequence: TGTGCCAGCAGTGGGGCCCTCCGGCGAGGAAACACCATATATTTT. As protein: CASSGALRRGNTIYF.

This clone was observed a few times. This rearrangement joins TRBV11-1 to TRBJ1-2, with 8 nucleotides matching TRBD1. Per germline, CDR1 SGHAT and CDR2 FQDESV (reference sequence). The length of the CDR3 is 14 residues. J lost 7 bases, V lost 5 bases, and 9 bases had no gene match. This CDR3 reads CASSDRTGRSGYTF. The CDR3 DNA reads TGTGCCAGCAGCGACCGGACAGGGCGGAGTGGCTACACCTTC.

The chain employs TRBV28 and TRBJ1-1; the D is unclear. The V and J ends lost 7 bases and 11 bases respectively, with 20 bases between them. This CDR3 has 13 amino acids. Germline lookup yields CDR1 MDHEN and CDR2 SYDVKM. The CDR3 sequence is CASIQAGSPWAFF. The CDR3 nucleotides read TGTGCCAGCATCCAGGCGGGTAGCCCTTGGGCTTTCTTT.

The V gene is TRBV30, the J gene TRBJ1-1; D gene uncertain. The CDR3 totals 12 residues. Trimming removed 3 bases at V and 1 base at J, with 6 bases between. Germline V gene sequence: CDR1 GTSNPN, CDR2 SVGIG (reference sequence). The CDR3: CAWRLGNTEAFF. The CDR3 DNA is TGTGCCTGGAGATTGGGGAACACTGAAGCTTTCTTT.

This clone was detected a few times. V usage is TRBV11-3 and J usage is TRBJ2-7; 9 bases agree with TRBD1. Germline V gives CDR1 SGHNT, CDR2 YENEEA. V gave up 3 bases and J gave up 0 bases; unmatched junction bases: 3. The CDR3 spans 15 residues. This chain's CDR3 is CASSLWDRDSYEQYF. The CDR3 bases are TGTGCCAGCAGCTTGTGGGACAGGGACTCCTACGAGCAGTACTTC.

This clone was found a few times. The chain recombines TRBV30 with TRBJ2-1, with unresolved D. Trimming left V 5 bases short and J 0 bases short, with 8 bases between. This CDR3 has 13 residues. Germline values: CDR1 GTSNPN, CDR2 SVGIG (reference sequence). CDR3 DNA: TGTGCCTGGGCACAGAGCTCCTACAATGAGCAGTTCTTC. Translation: CAWAQSSYNEQFF.

V is TRBV23-1 and J is TRBJ1-6; D is unclear. TRBV23-1 is treated as an ORF (open reading frame) with a function not yet certain. CDR3 length: 19 residues. V was shortened by 5 bases and J by 0 bases, with 20 bases between the two germline ends. The CDR3: CASSFQSIAGLSYNSPLHF. The CDR3 DNA follows: TGCGCCAGCAGTTTCCAGTCTATCGCGGGCCTCTCCTATAATTCACCCCTCCACTTT.

CDR3 sequence: CASSQGAILYEQYF. The CDR3 bases are TGTGCCAGCAGTCAGGGGGCGATACTGTACGAGCAGTACTTC. The chain combines TRBV7-6 with TRBJ2-7, with 8 bases that match TRBD1. This CDR3 has 14 residues. Germline CDR1 and CDR2: SGHVS and FNYEAQ. With V trimmed by 6 bases and J by 4 bases, 8 bases remained unmatched.

As for this clone: The read terminates 1 residue ahead of where the CDR3 ends, so the germline J gene completes it. The rearrangement joins TRBV6-1 to TRBJ1-2; no definite D call. The V gene's germline CDR1 is MNHNS and CDR2 SASEGT. V was shortened by 0 bases and J by 5 bases, with 7 bases between the two germline ends. This CDR3 spans 13 amino acids. The sequenced part of the CDR3 DNA is TGTGCCAGCAGTGAAGCTGGAGGGTATGGCTACACC. Its protein product is CASSEAGGYGYT. The complete CDR3 reads CASSEAGGYGYTF.

V usage is TRBV11-3 and J usage is TRBJ2-3; D is unresolved. Germline values: CDR1 SGHNT, CDR2 YENEEA. V lost 0 bases and J 5 bases, leaving 12 bases between the germline ends. CDR3 length: 15 residues. This CDR3 is CASSLDPPPRDTQYF. The CDR3 bases are TGTGCCAGCAGCTTAGATCCCCCTCCAAGAGATACGCAGTATTTT.

The CDR3 protein is CASIYGRADTQYF. The CDR3 nucleotides are TGTGCCAGCATTTATGGAAGGGCAGATACGCAGTATTTT. This sequence joins TRBV6-8 and TRBJ2-3, with D unresolved. Trimming took 7 bases from V and 4 from J, leaving 12 bases between them. Germline CDR1 is MNHGY and CDR2 is SAAAGT. The CDR3 spans 13 residues.

CDR3 residues: CASSQLGGSGNTDTQYF. In DNA, the CDR3 is TGTGCCAGCAGCCAACTAGGGGGTAGCGGAAACACAGATACGCAGTATTTT. The chain has TRBV14 and TRBJ2-3; D is possibly TRBD1 or TRBD2 (6 bases each). CDR3 length: 17 residues. Per germline, CDR1 SGHDN and CDR2 FVKESK. V was clipped by 2 bases and J by 2 bases, with 17 bases between them.

This clone was seen only a few times. J is TRBJ1-2 and V is TRBV9, with a weak D call TRBD1 (5 bases). CDR1 and CDR2 from the germline V gene are SGDLS and YYNGEE. Between the trimmed V and J ends, which lost 4 bases and 2 bases, there was a span of 12 bases. The CDR3 is 14 residues long. The DNA of the CDR3 is TGTGCCAGCAGCCAAATGGGGGGAAACTATGGCTACACCTTC. The encoded protein is CASSQMGGNYGYTF.

This clone is a singleton in its sample. DNA of the CDR3: TGTGCCAGCAGCCAAGGGTGGGCCAGTGAGCAGTTCTTC. Protein product: CASSQGWASEQFF. The chain recombines TRBV14 with TRBJ2-1; D is uncertain. Germline CDR1 is SGHDN and CDR2 is FVKESK. The CDR3 runs to 13 residues. Trimming removed 1 base from V and 9 bases from J, with 10 bases in between.

In its sample, this clone was seen a few times. V usage is TRBV7-5 and J usage is TRBJ2-5; the table's D call of TRBD2 was not tested on the DNA. TRBV7-5 is noted as a pseudogene. The CDR3 contains 17 residues. CDR3 bases: TGTGCCAGCAGCCCCGATTGGGGACTAGCGGGGGGAGAGACCCAGTACTTC. Encoded protein: CASSPDWGLAGGETQYF.

V usage is TRBV6-4 and J usage is TRBJ1-2; no reliable D call. Germline CDR1 and CDR2: MRHNA and SNTAGT. V lost 6 bases and J lost 8, with 10 bases in between. CDR3 size: 11 residues. Here the CDR3 DNA reads TGTGCCAGCAGCAACGACTGGGGCTACACCTTC. This gives the protein CASSNDWGYTF.

This chain joins TRBV18 and TRBJ2-6, with TRBD1 matching over 10 bases. The germline CDR1 and CDR2 sequences are KGHSH and LQKENI. The V and J ends lost 4 bases and 4 bases, in that order; junction bases with no gene match: 13. The CDR3 covers 19 residues. CDR3 protein: CASSRTTGGFLTGANVLTF. DNA of the CDR3: TGTGCCAGCTCACGGACGACAGGGGGCTTTCTTACCGGGGCCAACGTCCTGACTTTC.

This clone has just a few counts. The chain uses TRBV6-8 and TRBJ2-7; 10 nucleotides agree with TRBD1. V lost 10 bases to trimming and J lost 2 bases; unmatched junction nucleotides: 8. CDR3 length: 14 amino acids. Germline V gives CDR1 MNHGY, CDR2 SAAAGT. CDR3 nucleotides: TGTGCCATCAGGCCGACAGGGGGCACCTACGAGCAGTACTTC. This gives the protein CAIRPTGGTYEQYF.